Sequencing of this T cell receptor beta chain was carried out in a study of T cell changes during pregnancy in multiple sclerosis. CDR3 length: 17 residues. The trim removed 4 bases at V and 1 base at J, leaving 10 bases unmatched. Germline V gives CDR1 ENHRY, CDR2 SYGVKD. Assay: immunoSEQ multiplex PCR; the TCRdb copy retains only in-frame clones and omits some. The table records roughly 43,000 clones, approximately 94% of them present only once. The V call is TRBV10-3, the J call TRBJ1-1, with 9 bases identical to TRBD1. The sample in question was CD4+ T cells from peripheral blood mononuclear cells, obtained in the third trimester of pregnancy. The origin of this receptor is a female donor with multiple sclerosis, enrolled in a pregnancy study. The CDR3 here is CAISAMTGGGRNTEAFF. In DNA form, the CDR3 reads TGTGCCATCAGTGCGATGACAGGGGGAGGTAGGAACACTGAAGCTTTCTTT.